The rows below give T cell receptor beta chains drawn from one sample of a study of cytomegalovirus exposure and HLA in healthy donors. Only in-frame clones appear in the TCRdb table, and some are missing; sequencing was by immunoSEQ multiplex PCR. The profile covers approximately 200,000 clones, with 80% to 85% appearing a single time and around 6% taken by the ten largest. Sequencing input: PBMCs. Receptor source: a woman aged 45-60 years in good health and CMV-seropositive. CDR3s include the opening cysteine and the closing phenylalanine or tryptophan. A D gene is named only where the DNA matches it firmly. Clone size appears in some rows only: once, few, many, or a class for an expanded clone.

TRBV5-6	.	TRBJ2-1	TRBD2	CASSFLSGGAGYNEQFF	TGTGCCAGCAGCTTTTTGAGCGGGGGGGCCGGATACAATGAGCAGTTCTTC
TRBV5-1	.	TRBJ1-2	.	CASSLPRGGAGYVYTF	TGCGCCAGCAGCTTGCCCCGGGGGGGCGCAGGCTATGTCTACACCTTC
TRBV4-1	.	TRBJ1-4	TRBD1	CASSQVEGQGGKLFF	TGCGCCAGCAGCCAAGTCGAGGGACAGGGGGGAAAACTGTTTTTT
TRBV5-1	.	TRBJ1-6	.	CASSLTGRDSPLHF	TGCGCCAGCAGCTTGACTGGCAGGGATTCACCCCTCCACTTT
TRBV6-6	few	TRBJ1-2	TRBD1	CASTRQGPNYGYTF	TGTGCCAGCACCCGACAGGGTCCTAACTATGGCTACACCTTC
TRBV7-2	.	TRBJ1-3	.	CASSLQGINTIYF	TGTGCCAGCAGCTTACAGGGTATAAACACCATATATTTT
TRBV7-8	.	TRBJ1-3	.	CASSSNGLASRNTIYF	TGTGCCAGCAGCTCCAATGGGTTAGCTTCAAGAAACACCATATATTTT
TRBV2	.	TRBJ1-1	.	CASSVRQNTEAFF	TGTGCCAGCAGTGTCCGACAGAACACTGAAGCTTTCTTT
TRBV7-3	.	TRBJ2-3	TRBD2	CASSPKLAGSTDTQYF	TGTGCCAGCAGCCCGAAACTAGCGGGGAGCACAGATACGCAGTATTTT
TRBV25-1	.	TRBJ2-1	TRBD1	CASRATGDNEQFF	TGTGCCAGCAGAGCGACAGGGGACAATGAGCAGTTCTTC
TRBV7-8	.	TRBJ2-2	.	CASRTTPLNTGELFF	TGTGCCAGCAGGACAACTCCTCTGAACACCGGGGAGCTGTTTTTT
TRBV6-1	.	TRBJ1-4	.	CASSLLGEKLFF	TGTGCCAGCAGTCTACTCGGTGAAAAACTGTTTTTT
TRBV5-1	.	TRBJ1-2	.	CASSLEAGLDYGYTF	TGCGCCAGCAGCTTGGAGGCAGGGTTGGACTATGGCTACACCTTC
TRBV19	.	TRBJ2-3	.	CASNGLSTDTQYF	TGTGCCAGTAACGGTCTCAGCACAGATACGCAGTATTTT
TRBV19	.	TRBJ1-5	.	CASSILSDQPQHF	TGTGCCAGTAGTATCCTTAGCGATCAGCCCCAGCATTTT
TRBV28	.	TRBJ2-7	.	CASRHQGNDYEQYF	TGTGCCAGCAGACATCAGGGAAACGACTACGAGCAGTACTTC
TRBV27	.	TRBJ2-3	.	CASKSPGEVTDTQYF	TGTGCCAGCAAGTCCCCGGGGGAGGTAACAGATACGCAGTATTTT
TRBV2	.	TRBJ1-6	TRBD1	CASSGTVNSPLHF	TGTGCCAGCAGCGGGACAGTAAATTCACCCCTCCACTTT
TRBV6-6	.	TRBJ1-1	.	CASSYWGVNTEAFF	TGTGCCAGCAGTTATTGGGGGGTGAACACTGAAGCTTTCTTT
TRBV15	.	TRBJ2-7	TRBD2	CATSSDGIAGRSYEQYF	TGTGCCACCAGCAGTGATGGGATAGCGGGACGCTCCTACGAGCAGTACTTC
TRBV5-4	.	TRBJ2-1	.	CASSHLGHLSSYNEQFF	TGTGCCAGCAGTCATCTTGGGCACTTGAGCTCCTACAATGAGCAGTTCTTC
TRBV21-1	once	TRBJ2-7	.	CASSKGEVLLPYEQYF	TGTGCCAGCAGCAAAGGGGAGGTCCTCTTACCCTACGAGCAGTACTTC
TRBV28	.	TRBJ1-4	TRBD1	CASRGQGAGEKLFF	TGTGCCAGCAGGGGACAGGGGGCAGGGGAAAAACTGTTTTTT
TRBV11-2	.	TRBJ2-3	.	CASSLVLGGDTQYF	TGTGCCAGCAGCTTAGTACTTGGCGGAGATACGCAGTATTTT
TRBV28	.	TRBJ1-4	.	CASSGRGLWGEKLFF	TGTGCCAGCAGTGGCAGGGGCCTTTGGGGTGAAAAACTGTTTTTT
TRBV28	.	TRBJ2-7	TRBD1	CASSSSGTGDYEQYF	TGTGCCAGCAGTTCCTCCGGGACAGGGGACTACGAGCAGTACTTC
TRBV7-9	.	TRBJ2-7	TRBD2	CASSNPRGGSYEQYF	TGTGCCAGCAGCAACCCGCGGGGGGGATCCTACGAGCAGTACTTC
TRBV9	.	TRBJ1-3	.	CASRSDSGNTIYF	TGTGCCAGCAGGTCAGACTCTGGAAACACCATATATTTT
TRBV6-4	.	TRBJ1-5	.	CASSEGQGIEPQHF	TGTGCCAGCAGTGAGGGCCAGGGAATTGAGCCCCAGCATTTT
TRBV5-5	.	TRBJ2-2	.	CASSLGGRTGELFF	TGTGCCAGCAGCTTAGGGGGAAGGACCGGGGAGCTGTTTTTT
TRBV4-3	.	TRBJ2-1	.	CASSQVASVFYNEQFF	TGCGCCAGCAGCCAAGTCGCTAGCGTGTTCTACAATGAGCAGTTCTTC
TRBV4-3	.	TRBJ2-4	TRBD2	CASSQDRRPGLPPQYF	TGCGCCAGCAGCCAAGATAGAAGACCGGGACTACCTCCCCAATACTTC
TRBV7-9	.	TRBJ2-3	.	CSSSRSTDTQYF	TGTTCCAGCAGCCGTAGCACAGATACGCAGTATTTT
TRBV7-2	.	TRBJ2-3	.	CASSPTGPDTQYF	TGTGCCAGCAGCCCAACAGGGCCAGATACGCAGTATTTT
TRBV28	once	TRBJ1-2	.	CASSLEAAYGYTF	TGTGCCAGCAGCCTGGAGGCGGCTTATGGCTACACCTTC
TRBV29-1	.	TRBJ2-1	TRBD1	CSVAGTGGYNEQFF	TGCAGCGTTGCCGGGACAGGGGGCTACAATGAGCAGTTCTTC
TRBV21-1	once	TRBJ2-3	.	CASSKARAEAVRTDTQYF	TGTGCCAGCAGCAAAGCAAGGGCGGAGGCGGTCCGCACAGATACGCAGTATTTT
TRBV9	.	TRBJ1-4	.	CASSVPNRDLGLFF	TGTGCCAGCAGCGTCCCAAACAGGGACCTCGGACTGTTTTTT
TRBV28	.	TRBJ1-1	.	CASSLESEAFF	TGTGCCAGCAGTTTAGAGAGTGAAGCTTTCTTT
TRBV6-1	.	TRBJ2-3	.	CASARGQSTDTQYF	TGTGCCTCGGCGCGGGGGCAAAGCACAGATACGCAGTATTTT
TRBV25-1	once	TRBJ2-6	.	CASSLQAHSGANGLTF	TGTGCCAGCAGTCTACAGGCACACTCTGGGGCCAACGGCCTGACTTTC
TRBV5-1	few	TRBJ2-5	TRBD2	CASSPGAGLAGGFGETQYF	TGCGCCAGCAGCCCGGGCGCAGGACTAGCGGGAGGGTTTGGAGAGACCCAGTACTTC
TRBV18	once	TRBJ2-1	TRBD1	CASSAGTVNEQFF	TGTGCCAGCTCAGCTGGGACAGTTAATGAGCAGTTCTTC
TRBV7-9	.	TRBJ2-7	TRBD2	CAGGTSGPYEQYF	TGTGCCGGGGGGACTAGCGGCCCCTACGAGCAGTACTTC
TRBV5-4	.	TRBJ2-7	TRBD2	CASSPVAGQIYEQYF	TGTGCCAGCAGCCCAGTAGCGGGACAAATTTACGAGCAGTACTTC
TRBV28	.	TRBJ2-7	.	CASSQYEQYF	TGTGCCAGCAGTCAATACGAGCAGTACTTC
TRBV19	.	TRBJ2-7	TRBD1	CASSVGTVSYYEQYF	TGTGCCAGTAGTGTGGGGACAGTGAGTTACTACGAGCAGTACTTC
TRBV7-6	.	TRBJ1-1	TRBD1	CATGQEYTEAFF	TGTGCCACCGGACAGGAATACACTGAAGCTTTCTTT
TRBV19	.	TRBJ1-2	.	CASSGTPPYRYTF	TGTGCCAGTTCCGGGACTCCGCCTTATCGCTACACCTTC
TRBV12-1	.	TRBJ2-4	.	CASSHTDSRRCF	TGTGCCAGCAGCCATACGGACAGCCGTCGGTGCTTC
TRBV28	once	TRBJ1-5	TRBD1	CASSRTGGWGQPQHF	TGTGCCAGCAGTAGAACAGGGGGCTGGGGTCAGCCCCAGCATTTT
TRBV10-3	.	TRBJ1-2	.	CAISEGQAVYGYTF	TGTGCCATCAGTGAGGGGCAGGCCGTGTATGGCTACACCTTC
TRBV6-4	.	TRBJ1-5	.	CASSEQSNRPQHF	TGTGCCAGCAGTGAACAGTCAAATCGGCCCCAGCATTTT
TRBV5-1	.	TRBJ1-2	.	CASSLRSDWGYTF	TGCGCCAGCAGCCTGAGGAGTGACTGGGGCTACACCTTC
TRBV11-1	.	TRBJ2-7	TRBD1	CASSYTTGAYEQYF	TGTGCCAGCAGCTACACGACAGGGGCCTACGAGCAGTACTTC
TRBV7-2	.	TRBJ2-1	TRBD2	CASSLAGGPHEQFF	TGTGCCAGCAGCTTAGCGGGAGGGCCGCATGAGCAGTTCTTC
TRBV5-6	.	TRBJ2-3	TRBD2	CASSKTSGTDTQYF	TGTGCCAGCAGCAAGACTAGCGGCACAGATACGCAGTATTTT